This TCR beta chain comes out of a study of tumor-infiltrating lymphocytes in primary liver carcinoma. Study information: Enrolled patients were male and female, aged 30 to 69 years. Tumor stage was T1-T3 N0M0, and tumor size was 4.2 to 10 cm across.

This clonotype was observed a few times. Its antigen is undetermined. With a much larger clone just one base away, this may be a read error. Blood RNA came from unsorted whole blood; germline DNA was also extracted. Study-level results: Pairs of tumor regions overlapped more than tumor-adjacent and tumor-blood pairs did. The 250 largest clones made up significantly more of tumor than blood repertoires (p = 0.039).

With roughly 540 ng total RNA as template and a constant-region primer, TCR beta cDNA was made. Nested multiplex PCR, run for three rounds with slightly modified ARM-PCR, yielded TCR beta libraries. TCRdb fed the multiplex PCR reads into MiXCR, producing one record per CDR3 protein. The sample comprises 300,000 to 400,000 distinct CDR3 sequences, about two thirds of which are singletons, and about 6% rests with the top ten. The sequenced material came from peripheral blood. The TCR sequence derives from a man between 40 and 49 years old with primary liver carcinoma and hepatitis B virus infection.

CDR3 DNA sequence: TGTGCCAGCAGTTCGGTTCCAGCGGGTGAAGAGCTGTTTTTT. Protein product: CASSSVPAGEELFF. The chain recombines TRBV6-5 with TRBJ2-2, with a weak D call TRBD2 (6 bases). Trimming stripped 4 bases from V and 11 bases from J, with 17 bases between. Germline-derived CDR1 and CDR2 are MNHEY and SVGAGI. This CDR3 is 14 amino acids long.